This T cell receptor beta chain is drawn from a study of blood T cell repertoires in COVID-19. About the research overall: Sites in the United States, Italy and Spain provided acute and convalescent COVID-19 samples. PBMCs, B-cell-depleted T cells, or T cells were the source of the cDNA or gDNA that made up the material.

The CDR3 spans 13 residues. V was shortened by 0 bases and J by 10 bases, with 13 bases between the two germline ends. CDR1 and CDR2 (germline): SGHKS, YYEKEE (reference sequence). In the original analysis: Estimation of nucleated cell counts was performed using reference gene primer amplification. TCRdb's copy holds only in-frame clones and misses some; the assay was immunoSEQ multiplex PCR. V and J calls plus clone size are reproduced from that table; the DNA served to infer D and trimming. Here the sample spans tens of thousands of clones, approximately 85% being singletons. This receptor was taken from a human donor in a cohort sampled during active COVID-19. The donor label of this sample is uncertain. The J gene is TRBJ1-1, the V gene TRBV5-5, with D possibly being TRBD1 (5 bases). Sequenced sample: peripheral blood. CDR3 protein: CASSLEARVRAFF. CDR3 DNA: TGTGCCAGCAGCTTGGAGGCCAGGGTAAGAGCTTTCTTT.